Listed below are T cell receptor beta chains from one sample, sequenced in a study of long-term antiretroviral therapy in people with HIV. TCRdb's copy holds only in-frame clones and misses some; the assay was immunoSEQ multiplex PCR. This table has approximately 16,000 clones, 78% appearing once. The material sequenced was unsorted PBMCs, taken about 3.1 years after starting antiretroviral therapy. The receptors here all came from a woman aged 40 to 50 with HIV. CDR3s include the opening cysteine and the closing phenylalanine or tryptophan. The D gene is left open where the match is weak. Not every row has a clone size; where given, it reads once, few, many or a size class.

j_call | clone_size | v_call | d_call | cdr3_aa | cdr3_nt
TRBJ2-1 | - | TRBV6-6 | - | CASSYSKGVPYNEQFF | TGTGCCAGCAGTTACTCGAAGGGGGTCCCCTACAATGAGCAGTTCTTC
TRBJ1-3 | few | TRBV7-9 | - | CASSPGGARRNTIYF | TGTGCCAGCAGCCCGGGCGGGGCGCGCCGAAACACCATATATTTT
TRBJ1-2 | - | TRBV10-3 | - | CAISVGESGYTF | TGTGCCATCAGTGTTGGGGAGAGTGGCTACACCTTC
TRBJ2-1 | - | TRBV5-1 | TRBD2 | CATGLAGGKGSYNEQFF | TGCGCCACCGGACTAGCGGGGGGGAAAGGGTCCTACAATGAGCAGTTCTTC
TRBJ2-5 | - | TRBV9 | TRBD1 | CASSVGAAGGIQETQYF | TGTGCCAGCAGCGTAGGAGCAGCAGGGGGAATACAAGAGACCCAGTACTTC
TRBJ2-3 | - | TRBV30 | TRBD2 | CACWTRSGDTQYF | TGTGCCTGTTGGACTAGGAGTGGAGATACGCAGTATTTT
TRBJ1-6 | once | TRBV5-1 | TRBD1 | CASSSTGTDNSPLHF | TGCGCCAGCAGTTCTACGGGGACAGATAATTCACCCCTCCACTTT
TRBJ1-2 | - | TRBV6-1 | TRBD1 | CASKDRVWDPRGYTF | TGTGCCAGCAAGGACAGGGTCTGGGACCCGCGGGGCTACACCTTC
TRBJ1-2 | - | TRBV10-3 | - | CAISKGLNYGYTF | TGTGCCATCAGTAAGGGTCTCAACTATGGCTACACCTTC
TRBJ2-2 | - | TRBV25-1 | TRBD2 | CASGVGGTGGLFF | TGTGCCAGCGGAGTGGGGGGGACCGGGGGGCTGTTTTTT
TRBJ1-5 | - | TRBV27 | - | CASSLRPIRADGNQPQHF | TGTGCCAGCAGTTTACGCCCCATCAGGGCTGATGGCAATCAGCCCCAGCATTTT
TRBJ2-2 | - | TRBV5-4 | TRBD2 | CASSSKRGAGELFF | TGTGCCAGCAGCTCAAAGCGGGGGGCCGGGGAGCTGTTTTTT
TRBJ2-7 | - | TRBV5-6 | - | CASSLGRATSYEQYF | TGTGCCAGCAGCTTGGGCAGGGCAACCTCCTACGAGCAGTACTTC
TRBJ2-2 | - | TRBV18 | - | CASSPRQEGTGELFF | TGTGCCAGCTCACCGAGGCAGGAAGGCACCGGGGAGCTGTTTTTT
TRBJ2-6 | - | TRBV6-5 | - | CASRPGGANVLTF | TGTGCCAGCAGACCCGGTGGGGCCAACGTCCTGACTTTC
TRBJ1-5 | - | TRBV15 | TRBD1 | CATSRGKQGVERPQHF | TGTGCCACCAGCAGAGGGAAACAGGGGGTAGAGAGGCCCCAGCATTTT
TRBJ2-3 | - | TRBV7-2 | - | CASSFGGTFTDTQYF | TGTGCCAGCAGCTTTGGCGGCACATTCACAGATACGCAGTATTTT
TRBJ1-2 | - | TRBV6-4 | TRBD1 | CASSDSINRGNLYGYTF | TGTGCCAGCAGTGACTCGATAAACAGGGGAAACCTCTATGGCTACACCTTC
TRBJ2-7 | - | TRBV5-5 | - | CASSWAGTDPYEQYF | TGTGCCAGCAGCTGGGCCGGGACGGATCCTTACGAGCAGTACTTC
TRBJ2-3 | - | TRBV6-6 | - | CASSSRGSTDTQYF | TGTGCCAGCAGTTCCCGGGGGAGCACAGATACGCAGTATTTT
TRBJ2-3 | - | TRBV7-8 | - | CASSLGGAGPADTQYF | TGTGCCAGCAGCTTAGGTGGGGCAGGCCCCGCGGATACGCAGTATTTT
TRBJ2-6 | few | TRBV29-1 | - | CSVGLSGANVLTF | TGCAGCGTTGGACTCTCTGGGGCCAACGTCCTGACTTTC
TRBJ2-2 | - | TRBV6-5 | - | CASRPPGNTGELFF | TGTGCCAGCAGGCCTCCTGGAAACACCGGGGAGCTGTTTTTT